This TCR beta chain comes out of a study of post-analysis software for immune sequencing data. Across the study: Disease courses included relapsing-remitting, secondary progressive and progressive-relapsing multiple sclerosis. Overall study results and limits: Comparison with controls showed significantly lower normalized Chao1 diversity in multiple sclerosis patients. About 5 TRBV segments, including TRBV5-6, TRBV5-1 and TRBV20-1, were more frequent in patients than controls.

In its sample, this clonotype is medium-sized. Its antigen is currently unknown. The germline V gene has CDR1 SGHTA and CDR2 FQGNSA. Trimming stripped 1 base from V and 2 bases from J, with 10 bases between. The CDR3 covers 15 residues. Unique molecular identifiers tagged the TCR beta cDNA libraries. From approximately 0.95 to 9.8 million T cells, 400,000 to 650,000 cDNA molecules were obtained. TCRdb processed the PCR reads anew with MiXCR; each CDR3 protein has one entry. The sample includes around 770,000 distinct CDR3 sequences, about 45% of them seen just once. V is TRBV7-2 and J is TRBJ2-3; D ambiguous. This clonotype originated in a girl aged 10-17 years with multiple sclerosis. The sequenced sample was blood. The CDR3 coding sequence is TGTGCCAGCAGCTTAGTGAGCAAGAACACAGATACGCAGTATTTT. Translating it yields CASSLVSKNTDTQYF.